One sample yielded the 6 T cell receptor beta chains listed below, sequenced in a study of blood T cell repertoires in COVID-19. Clones were sequenced by immunoSEQ multiplex PCR, and TCRdb holds only the in-frame ones, with some missing. Of about 69,000 clones in the sample, 75% to 90% were seen once. Input material: peripheral blood. These receptors all stem from a man aged 35-49 years with COVID-19, enrolled during active disease.

The J gene is TRBJ2-1, the V gene TRBV10-3; 10 nucleotides align to TRBD1. The germline V gene encodes CDR1 ENHRY and CDR2 SYGVKD. This CDR3 comprises 13 residues. Trimming removed 10 bases from V and 8 bases from J; junction bases left unmatched: 8. The CDR3 nucleotides are TGTGCCAGCCGGGACAGGGGTATGTATGAGCAGTTCTTC. Translation gives CASRDRGMYEQFF.

This chain uses TRBV5-1 with TRBJ1-1, with D perhaps TRBD1 (5 bases). This CDR3 has 16 residues. Between the trimmed V and J ends, which lost 0 bases and 5 bases, there was a span of 17 bases. The germline V gene has CDR1 SGHRS and CDR2 YFSETQ. CDR3: CASSLGQGGWGTEAFF. DNA for the CDR3: TGCGCCAGCAGCTTGGGGCAGGGAGGATGGGGAACTGAAGCTTTCTTT.

The chain is built from TRBV5-4 and TRBJ1-2; 10 positions agree with TRBD1. J was trimmed by 4 bases and V by 3 bases; bases with no gene match: 3. CDR3 size: 14 residues. Germline V gene lookup returns CDR1 SGHNT and CDR2 YYREEE (reference sequence). The chain's CDR3 is CASSSTGGGYGYTF. In nucleotides, the CDR3 is TGTGCCAGCAGCTCGACAGGGGGCGGCTATGGCTACACCTTC.

The chain recombines TRBV19 with TRBJ2-5, with 7 bases aligning to TRBD1. Germline V lookup: CDR1 LNHDA, CDR2 SQIVND (reference sequence). CDR3 length equals 14 residues. With 3 bases clipped from V and 1 base from J, the junction kept 2 bases outside the gene matches. The CDR3 sequence: CASSINRGQETQYF. The CDR3 DNA reads as TGTGCCAGTAGTATCAACAGGGGCCAAGAGACCCAGTACTTC.

This clone was counted a single time. This chain links TRBV30 with TRBJ2-3; 8 positions agree with TRBD1. Per the germline V gene, CDR1 is GTSNPN and CDR2 is SVGIG (reference sequence). Germline trimming cut 4 bases from V and 4 bases from J; bases unmatched to any gene: 4. CDR3 size: 13 residues. The CDR3 loop is CAWTTGVADTQYF. The DNA for the CDR3 is TGTGCCTGGACGACAGGGGTGGCAGATACGCAGTATTTT.

This chain links TRBV5-1 with TRBJ1-1, with 7 bases that match TRBD1. Trimming took 3 bases from V and 3 from J; bases not matched to a gene: 2. The CDR3 sequence is 13 residues long. Germline loops: CDR1 SGHRS, CDR2 YFSETQ. The CDR3 here is CASSYDRDTEAFF. The CDR3, as DNA: TGCGCCAGCAGCTACGACAGGGACACTGAAGCTTTCTTT.